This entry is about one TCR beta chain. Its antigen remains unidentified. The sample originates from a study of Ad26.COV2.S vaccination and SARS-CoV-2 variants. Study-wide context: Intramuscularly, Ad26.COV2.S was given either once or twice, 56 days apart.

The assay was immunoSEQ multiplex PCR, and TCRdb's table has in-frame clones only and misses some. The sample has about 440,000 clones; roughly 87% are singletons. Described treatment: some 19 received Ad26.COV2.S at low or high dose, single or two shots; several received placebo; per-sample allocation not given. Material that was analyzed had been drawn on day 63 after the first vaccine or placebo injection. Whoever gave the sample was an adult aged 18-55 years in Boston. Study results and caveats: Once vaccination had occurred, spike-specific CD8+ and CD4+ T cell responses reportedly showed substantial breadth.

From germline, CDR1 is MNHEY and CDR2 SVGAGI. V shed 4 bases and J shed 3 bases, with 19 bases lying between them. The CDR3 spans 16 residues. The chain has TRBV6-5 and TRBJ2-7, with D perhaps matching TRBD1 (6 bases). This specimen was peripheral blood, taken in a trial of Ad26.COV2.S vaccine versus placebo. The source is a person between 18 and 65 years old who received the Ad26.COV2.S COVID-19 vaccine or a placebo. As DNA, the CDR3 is TGTGCCAGCAGTTCAGACAGCCAAGGGGGTCACTACGAGCAGTACTTC. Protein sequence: CASSSDSQGGHYEQYF.